One sample yielded the 21 T cell receptor beta chains listed below, sequenced in a study of response to subunit inactivated influenza vaccine. TCRdb reanalysed the RT-PCR reads using MiXCR and keeps one entry per CDR3 protein. The repertoire has around 190,000 distinct CDR3 sequences, 13% to 15% of them found once; the top ten carry under 30%. The specimen comprised CD8+ T cells sorted from PBMCs, sampled about 5 days after vaccination. Receptors originate from a man aged 45-65 years who received an inactivated influenza vaccine.

This clonotype appeared a few times. This chain uses TRBV28 with TRBJ2-3; TRBD1 aligns across 9 bases. The trim removed 5 bases at V and 0 bases at J, leaving 12 bases unmatched. The length of the CDR3 is 18 residues. Germline V gene sequence: CDR1 MDHEN, CDR2 SYDVKM. CDR3 region: CASSGADTGGWSTDTQYF. Here the CDR3 DNA reads TGTGCCAGCAGTGGAGCTGATACAGGGGGCTGGAGCACAGATACGCAGTATTTT.

This clonotype was seen many times. The chain combines TRBV7-6 with TRBJ2-1; 10 nucleotides match TRBD2. The germline gives CDR1 SGHVS, CDR2 FNYEAQ. With 2 bases clipped from V and 5 bases from J, the junction kept 6 bases outside the gene matches. This CDR3 has 16 residues. In DNA form, the CDR3 reads TGTGCCAGCAGCTTACGTAGCGGGAGGACGAACAATGAGCAGTTCTTC. This translates into CASSLRSGRTNNEQFF.

This clonotype was detected ten times or more. The V and J genes are TRBV27 and TRBJ2-3; 10 bases are shared with TRBD2. CDR1 MNHEY and CDR2 SMNVEV come from the germline V gene (reference sequence). The V segment lost 10 bases and the J segment 1 base; nucleotides outside the gene matches: 5. This CDR3 has 14 residues. CDR3 sequence (DNA): TGTGCCACCCAGCTAGCGGGGGGCACAGATACGCAGTATTTT. It is translated as CATQLAGGTDTQYF.

This clonotype was counted a few times. V and J are TRBV4-1 and TRBJ1-4; no reliable D call. V gave up 0 bases and J gave up 3 bases, with 8 bases separating them. CDR3 length: 15 residues. Germline CDR1 and CDR2: MGHRA and YSYEKL. The CDR3 nucleotides read TGCGCCAGCAGCCAAGAAAGTCGCCCTAATGAAAAACTGTTTTTT. Residues: CASSQESRPNEKLFF.

V usage is TRBV9 and J usage is TRBJ2-1, with D perhaps matching TRBD2 (6 bases). CDR1 and CDR2 (germline): SGDLS, YYNGEE. Deletions cut 3 bases from V and 5 bases from J, with 21 bases between. The CDR3 has 17 residues. This CDR3 reads CASSEGSRELGDNEQFF. Here the CDR3 DNA reads TGTGCCAGCAGCGAGGGGAGTCGGGAGTTAGGCGACAATGAGCAGTTCTTC.

This clonotype was found many times. This rearrangement joins TRBV2 to TRBJ2-7; possible D gene TRBD2, 6 bases. Germline-derived CDR1 and CDR2 are SNHLY and FYNNEI. Trimming removed 3 bases from V and 3 bases from J, with 12 bases in between. The CDR3 is made up of 14 amino acids. The CDR3 protein is CASSEGSSGYEQYF. CDR3 in DNA: TGTGCCAGCAGTGAGGGGAGTAGCGGCTACGAGCAGTACTTC.

In this sample, this clonotype turned up many times. This sequence joins TRBV6-2 or TRBV6-3 and TRBJ2-2; 12 bases agree with TRBD2. This CDR3 is 19 amino acids long. V dropped 0 bases and J dropped 2; count of bases not matched to a gene: 7. The germline CDR1 and CDR2 sequences are MNHEY and SVGEGT. The CDR3 sequence is CASSYSRLAGVFNTGELFF. In DNA form, the CDR3 reads TGTGCCAGCAGTTACTCGAGACTAGCGGGAGTGTTTAACACCGGGGAGCTGTTTTTT.

This clonotype was found a few times. This chain uses TRBV7-8 with TRBJ2-1; 14 bases are shared with TRBD2. The CDR3 spans 20 residues. Unmatched junction bases numbered 15, after V lost 5 bases and J lost 3 bases. Germline lookup yields CDR1 SGHVS and CDR2 FQNEAQ. The CDR3 reads CASSLSGTSGSGPNYNEQFF. In DNA form, the CDR3 reads TGTGCCAGCAGCCTATCCGGGACTAGCGGGAGTGGGCCGAACTACAATGAGCAGTTCTTC.

V gene TRBV7-9 combines with J gene TRBJ1-1; D is ambiguous. Germline V gives CDR1 SEHNR, CDR2 FQNEAQ (reference sequence). Deletions cut 1 base from V and 3 bases from J, with 12 bases between. There are 15 residues in the CDR3. As DNA, the CDR3 is TGTGCCAGCAGCTTAGTGGCCAACATAGACACTGAAGCTTTCTTT. Amino acids: CASSLVANIDTEAFF.

The table lists this clonotype with a few counts. The chain joins TRBV2 to TRBJ2-1, with 7 positions matching TRBD2. Losses at the gene ends were 3 bases for V and 9 bases for J; bases not matched to a gene: 8. The germline V gene encodes CDR1 SNHLY and CDR2 FYNNEI. The CDR3 consists of 14 residues. DNA of the CDR3: TGTGCCAGCAGTGAGGCGGGAGAGAGGCGTGAGCAGTTCTTC. Its protein product is CASSEAGERREQFF.

This clonotype has a handful of counts. CDR3 amino acids: CASSLVGGLGGTEAFF. As DNA, the CDR3 is TGTGCCAGCAGCTTAGTTGGGGGTTTGGGGGGCACTGAAGCTTTCTTT. This rearrangement joins TRBV7-2 to TRBJ1-1; D may be TRBD1 (5 bases). Trimming removed 1 base at V and 4 bases at J, with 16 bases between. This CDR3 has 16 amino acids. Germline V gene sequence: CDR1 SGHTA, CDR2 FQGNSA.

This clonotype has only a few counts. The V gene is TRBV29-1, the J gene TRBJ2-7; 11 nucleotides agree with TRBD1. This CDR3 is 14 amino acids long. Germline assignment: CDR1 SQVTM and CDR2 ANQGSEA. Germline trimming cut 0 bases from V and 7 bases from J; bases unmatched to any gene: 5. The CDR3 is CSVEDTDRGLEQYF. DNA of the CDR3: TGCAGCGTTGAAGATACGGACAGGGGGCTTGAGCAGTACTTC.

This clonotype has just a few counts. The V call is TRBV20-1, the J call TRBJ2-5; perhaps D is TRBD1 or TRBD2 (5 bases each). The CDR3 has 16 amino acids. The V gene's germline CDR1 is DFQATT and CDR2 SNEGSKA (reference sequence). Trimming stripped 3 bases from V and 2 bases from J, with 19 bases between. CDR3 nucleotide sequence: TGCAGTGCTAGCAATCGGGGCGAGACTATTCAAGAGACCCAGTACTTC. Translating gives CSASNRGETIQETQYF.

This chain connects TRBV6-1 to TRBJ2-7; TRBD2 matches 13 bases. This CDR3 is 14 amino acids long. V lost 6 bases to trimming and J lost 7 bases; unmatched junction nucleotides: 6. Germline-derived CDR1 and CDR2 are MNHNS and SASEGT. The CDR3 DNA follows: TGTGCCAGCAGACCACTAGCGGGGGGGAAGGAGCAGTACTTC. It is translated as CASRPLAGGKEQYF.

This chain joins TRBV28 and TRBJ2-3; 7 bases map to TRBD1. This CDR3 contains 15 residues. Germline V CDR1 and CDR2: MDHEN, SYDVKM. Trimming took 3 bases from V and 3 from J; bases not matched to a gene: 6. The CDR3 DNA reads TGTGCCAGCAGTTTGTCCAGGGGGTATACAGATACGCAGTATTTT. It codes for CASSLSRGYTDTQYF.

This clonotype occurred a few times. The rearrangement links TRBV20-1 to TRBJ2-7; 7 nucleotides line up with TRBD2. The CDR3 spans 13 residues. Germline V gene lookup returns CDR1 DFQATT and CDR2 SNEGSKA (reference sequence). The trim removed 5 bases at V and 4 bases at J, leaving 8 bases unmatched. The CDR3 bases are TGCAGTGCTCAAGGAATGCGGGGGTACGAGCAGTACTTC. It is translated as CSAQGMRGYEQYF.

The gene calls are TRBV3-1 and TRBJ2-5; tentatively, D is TRBD1 or TRBD2 (6 bases each). Trimming shortened V by 3 bases and J by 2 bases, and 16 bases separated the two germline ends. Germline V gene sequence: CDR1 LGHDT, CDR2 YNNKEL (reference sequence). The CDR3 spans 16 residues. The CDR3 nucleotides read TGTGCCAGCAGCCAGGTAGCCCTAGGGGGGCAAGAGACCCAGTACTTC. Residues: CASSQVALGGQETQYF.

This clonotype was observed a few times. The V and J genes are TRBV7-9 and TRBJ2-3; TRBD1 is a possible D gene (6 bases). This CDR3 is built from 15 residues. The germline V gene has CDR1 SEHNR and CDR2 FQNEAQ (reference sequence). The germline V and J ends were trimmed by 7 bases and 1 base, with 15 bases remaining between them. The CDR3 nucleotides are TGTGCCAGCATCCAGGGGCAAATTGGCACAGATACGCAGTATTTT. It yields the protein CASIQGQIGTDTQYF.

The rearrangement links TRBV4-2 to TRBJ1-2; D gene ambiguous. V was clipped by 0 bases and J by 4 bases, with 12 bases between them. The CDR3 consists of 15 residues. Germline values: CDR1 LGHNA, CDR2 YNFKEQ. In DNA, the CDR3 is TGTGCCAGCAGCCAAGATGGAGAGGCAGGCTATGGCTACACCTTC. Translating gives CASSQDGEAGYGYTF.

This clonotype was seen many times. The rearrangement links TRBV10-2 to TRBJ2-3; 9 positions match TRBD2. The length of the CDR3 is 15 residues. Germline V gene lookup returns CDR1 WSHSY and CDR2 SAAADI. Unmatched junction bases numbered 8, after V lost 5 bases and J lost 5 bases. CDR3 sequence: CASSRPGLAGDTQYF. CDR3 in DNA: TGCGCCAGCAGTCGACCGGGACTAGCAGGAGATACGCAGTATTTT.

The chain carries TRBV5-5 and TRBJ2-1; D not certain. Trimming removed 0 bases from V and 4 bases from J, with 5 bases in between. Germline CDR1 is SGHKS and CDR2 is YYEKEE (reference sequence). The CDR3 runs to 13 residues. The CDR3, as DNA: TGTGCCAGCAGCTTGGAGTTATACAATGAGCAGTTCTTC. Protein sequence: CASSLELYNEQFF.